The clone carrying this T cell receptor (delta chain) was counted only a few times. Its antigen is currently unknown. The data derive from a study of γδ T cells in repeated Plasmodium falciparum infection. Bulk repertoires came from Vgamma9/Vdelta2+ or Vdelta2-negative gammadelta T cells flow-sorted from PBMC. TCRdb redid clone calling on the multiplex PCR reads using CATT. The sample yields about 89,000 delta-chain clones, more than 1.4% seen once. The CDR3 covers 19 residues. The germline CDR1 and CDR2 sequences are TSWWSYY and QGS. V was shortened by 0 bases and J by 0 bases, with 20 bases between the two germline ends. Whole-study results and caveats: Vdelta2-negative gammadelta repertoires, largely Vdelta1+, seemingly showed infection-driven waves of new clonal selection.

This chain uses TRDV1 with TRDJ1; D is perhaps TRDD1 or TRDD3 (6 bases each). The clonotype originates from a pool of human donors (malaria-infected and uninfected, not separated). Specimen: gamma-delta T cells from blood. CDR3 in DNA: TGTGCTCTTGGGGAACTAGAAATAAATGGGGGCCCGTACACCGATAAACTCATCTTT. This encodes CALGELEINGGPYTDKLIF.